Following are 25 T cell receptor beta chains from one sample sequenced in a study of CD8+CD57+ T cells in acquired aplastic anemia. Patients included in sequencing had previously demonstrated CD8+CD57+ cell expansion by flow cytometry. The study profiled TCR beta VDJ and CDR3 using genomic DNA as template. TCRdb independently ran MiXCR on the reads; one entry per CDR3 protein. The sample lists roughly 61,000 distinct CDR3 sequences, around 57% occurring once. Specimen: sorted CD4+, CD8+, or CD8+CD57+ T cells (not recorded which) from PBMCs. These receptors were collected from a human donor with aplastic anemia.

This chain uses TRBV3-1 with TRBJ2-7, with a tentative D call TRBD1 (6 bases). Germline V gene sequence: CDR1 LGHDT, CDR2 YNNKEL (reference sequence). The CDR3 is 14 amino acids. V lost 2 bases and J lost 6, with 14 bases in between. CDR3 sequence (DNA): TGTGCCAGCAGCCAATATTCAGGGGTTGGCGAGCAGTACTTC. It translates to CASSQYSGVGEQYF.

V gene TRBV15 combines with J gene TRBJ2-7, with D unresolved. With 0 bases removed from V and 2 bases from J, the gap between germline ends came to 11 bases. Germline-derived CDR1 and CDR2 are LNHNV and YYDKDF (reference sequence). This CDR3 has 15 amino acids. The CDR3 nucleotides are TGTGCCACCAGCAGAGATCGTGAGGTTGCCTACGAGCAGTACTTC. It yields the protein CATSRDREVAYEQYF.

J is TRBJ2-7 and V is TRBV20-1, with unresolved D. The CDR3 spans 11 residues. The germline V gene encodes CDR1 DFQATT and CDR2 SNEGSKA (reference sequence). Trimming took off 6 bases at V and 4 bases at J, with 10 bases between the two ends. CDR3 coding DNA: TGCAGTGCGCGGCAAGAATACGAGCAGTACTTC. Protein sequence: CSARQEYEQYF.

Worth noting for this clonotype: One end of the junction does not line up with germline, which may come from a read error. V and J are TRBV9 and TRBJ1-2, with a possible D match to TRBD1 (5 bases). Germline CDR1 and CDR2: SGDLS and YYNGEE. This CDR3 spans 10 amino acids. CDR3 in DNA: TGTACCAGTTACCGGGACGGCTACACCTTC. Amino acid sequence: CTSYRDGYTF.

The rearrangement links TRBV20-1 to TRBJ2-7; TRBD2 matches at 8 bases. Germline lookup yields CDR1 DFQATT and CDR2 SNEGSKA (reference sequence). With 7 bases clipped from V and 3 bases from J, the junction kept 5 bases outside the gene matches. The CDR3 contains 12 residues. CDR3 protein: CSGVAGNYEQYF. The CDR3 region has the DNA TGCAGTGGGGTAGCGGGGAACTACGAGCAGTACTTC.

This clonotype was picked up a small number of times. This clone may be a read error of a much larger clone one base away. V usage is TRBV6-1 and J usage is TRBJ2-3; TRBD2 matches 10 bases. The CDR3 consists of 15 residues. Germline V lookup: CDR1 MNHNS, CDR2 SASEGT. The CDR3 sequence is CASSGSGGAIDAQYF. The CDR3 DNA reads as TGTGCCAGCAGTGGAAGCGGGGGGGCGATAGATGCGCAGTATTTT.

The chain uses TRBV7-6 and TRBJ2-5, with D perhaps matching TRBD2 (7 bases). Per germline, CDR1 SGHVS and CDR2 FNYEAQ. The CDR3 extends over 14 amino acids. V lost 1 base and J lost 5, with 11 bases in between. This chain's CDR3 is CASSLVGGRETQYF. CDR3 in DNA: TGTGCCAGCAGCTTAGTGGGGGGGCGGGAGACCCAGTACTTC.

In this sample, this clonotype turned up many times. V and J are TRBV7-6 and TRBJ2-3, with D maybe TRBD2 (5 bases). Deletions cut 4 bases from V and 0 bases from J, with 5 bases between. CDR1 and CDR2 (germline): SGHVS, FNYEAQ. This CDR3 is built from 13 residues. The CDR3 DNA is TGTGCCAGCAGCTGGACTAGCACAGATACGCAGTATTTT. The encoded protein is CASSWTSTDTQYF.

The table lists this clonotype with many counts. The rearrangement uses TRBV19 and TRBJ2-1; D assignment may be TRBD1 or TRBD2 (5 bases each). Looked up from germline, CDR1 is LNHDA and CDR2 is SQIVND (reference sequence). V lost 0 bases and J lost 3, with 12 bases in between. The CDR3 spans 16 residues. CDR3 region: CASSIDQRGYYNEQFF. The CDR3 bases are TGTGCCAGTAGTATAGATCAGAGGGGCTACTACAATGAGCAGTTCTTC.

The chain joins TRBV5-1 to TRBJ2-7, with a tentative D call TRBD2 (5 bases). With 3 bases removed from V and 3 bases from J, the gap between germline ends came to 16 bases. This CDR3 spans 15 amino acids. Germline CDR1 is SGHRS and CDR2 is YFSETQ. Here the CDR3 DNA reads TGCGCCAGCAGCTGGTCCGGTCGGGAAGGCTACGAGCAGTACTTC. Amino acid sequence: CASSWSGREGYEQYF.

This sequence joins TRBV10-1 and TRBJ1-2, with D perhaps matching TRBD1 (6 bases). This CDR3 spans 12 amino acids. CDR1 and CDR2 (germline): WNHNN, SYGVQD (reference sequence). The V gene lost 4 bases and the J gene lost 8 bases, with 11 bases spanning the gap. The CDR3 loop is CASSGPGVGYTF. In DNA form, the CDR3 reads TGCGCCAGCAGTGGCCCAGGGGTGGGCTACACCTTC.

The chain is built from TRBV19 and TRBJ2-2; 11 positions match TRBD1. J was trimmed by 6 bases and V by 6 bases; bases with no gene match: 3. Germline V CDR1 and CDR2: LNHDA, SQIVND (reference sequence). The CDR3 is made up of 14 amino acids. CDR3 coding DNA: TGTGCCAGTAGGCCGGGACAGGGGGCCGGGGAGCTGTTTTTT. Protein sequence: CASRPGQGAGELFF.

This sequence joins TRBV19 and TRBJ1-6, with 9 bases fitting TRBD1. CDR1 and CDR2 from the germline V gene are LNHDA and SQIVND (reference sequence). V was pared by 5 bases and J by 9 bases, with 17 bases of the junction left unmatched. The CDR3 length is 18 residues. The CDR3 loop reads CASSSLLVGDRVLSPLHF. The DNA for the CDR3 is TGTGCCAGTAGTTCCCTTTTAGTAGGGGACAGGGTTCTTTCACCCCTCCACTTT.

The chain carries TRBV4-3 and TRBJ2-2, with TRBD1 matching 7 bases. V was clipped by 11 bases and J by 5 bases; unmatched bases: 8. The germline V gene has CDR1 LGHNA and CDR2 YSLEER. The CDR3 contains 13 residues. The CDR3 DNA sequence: TGCGCCGCCGGGACAGAGTATACCGGGGAGCTGTTTTTT. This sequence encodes CAAGTEYTGELFF.

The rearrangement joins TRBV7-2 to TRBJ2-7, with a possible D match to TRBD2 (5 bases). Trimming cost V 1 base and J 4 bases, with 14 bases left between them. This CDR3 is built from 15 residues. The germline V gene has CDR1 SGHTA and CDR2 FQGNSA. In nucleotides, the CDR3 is TGTGCCAGCAGCTTAGTCCCGGGGAGAGGGTACGAGCAGTACGTC. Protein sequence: CASSLVPGRGYEQYV.

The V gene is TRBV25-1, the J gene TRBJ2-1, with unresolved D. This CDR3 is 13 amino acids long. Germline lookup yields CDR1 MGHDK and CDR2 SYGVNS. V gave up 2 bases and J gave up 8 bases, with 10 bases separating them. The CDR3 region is CASSEGFLDEQFF. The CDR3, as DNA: TGTGCCAGCAGTGAAGGGTTTTTAGATGAGCAGTTCTTC. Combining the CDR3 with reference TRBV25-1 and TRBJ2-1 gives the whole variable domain EADIYQTPRYLVIGTGKKITLECSQTMGHDKMYWYQQDPGMELHLIHYSYGVNSTEKGDLSSESTVSRIRTEHFPLTLESARPSHTSQYLCASSEGFLDEQFFGPGTRLTVL.

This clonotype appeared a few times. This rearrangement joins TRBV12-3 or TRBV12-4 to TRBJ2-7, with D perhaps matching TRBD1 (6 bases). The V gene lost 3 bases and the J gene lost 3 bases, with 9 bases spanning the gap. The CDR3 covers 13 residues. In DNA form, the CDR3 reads TGTGCCAGCAGTTTGGACAGCCTCTACGAGCAGTACTTC. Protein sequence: CASSLDSLYEQYF.

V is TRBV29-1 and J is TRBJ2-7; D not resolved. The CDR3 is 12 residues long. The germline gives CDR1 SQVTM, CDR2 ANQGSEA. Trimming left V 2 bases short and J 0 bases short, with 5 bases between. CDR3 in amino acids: CSVEPSSYEQYF. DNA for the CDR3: TGCAGCGTTGAACCCAGCTCCTACGAGCAGTACTTC.

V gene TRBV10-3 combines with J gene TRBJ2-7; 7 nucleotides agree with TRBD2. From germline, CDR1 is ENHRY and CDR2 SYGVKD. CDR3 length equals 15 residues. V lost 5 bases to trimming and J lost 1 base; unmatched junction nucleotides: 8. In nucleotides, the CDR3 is TGTGCCATCAGTATTGCTAGCGGCATATCCTACGAGCAGTACTTC. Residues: CAISIASGISYEQYF.

In DNA form, the CDR3 reads TGTGCCAGTAGTATAACCAGGTCAGGGAATCAGCCCCAGCATTTT. The encoded protein is CASSITRSGNQPQHF. V is TRBV19 and J is TRBJ1-5, with D tentatively TRBD1 (5 bases). V lost 2 bases and J 4 bases, leaving 12 bases between the germline ends. Germline V gene lookup returns CDR1 LNHDA and CDR2 SQIVND (reference sequence). This CDR3 comprises 15 residues.

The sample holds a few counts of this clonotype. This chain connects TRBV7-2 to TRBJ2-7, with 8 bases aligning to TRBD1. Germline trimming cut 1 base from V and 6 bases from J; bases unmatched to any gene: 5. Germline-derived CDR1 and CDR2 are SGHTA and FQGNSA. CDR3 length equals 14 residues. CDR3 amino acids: CASSLGGQVGEQYV. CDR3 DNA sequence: TGTGCCAGCAGCTTAGGGGGACAGGTAGGCGAGCAGTACGTC.

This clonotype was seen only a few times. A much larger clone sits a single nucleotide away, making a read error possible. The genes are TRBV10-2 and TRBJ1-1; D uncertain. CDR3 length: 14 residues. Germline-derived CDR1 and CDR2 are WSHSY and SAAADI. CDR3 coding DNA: TGCGCCAGCATTGTCGAAGTTGGGAACACTGAAGCTTCCTTT. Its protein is CASIVEVGNTEASF.

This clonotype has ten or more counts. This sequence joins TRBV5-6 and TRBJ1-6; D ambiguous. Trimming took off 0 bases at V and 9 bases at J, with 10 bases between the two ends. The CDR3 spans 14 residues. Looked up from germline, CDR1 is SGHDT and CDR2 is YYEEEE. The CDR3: CASSLAGSGSPLHF. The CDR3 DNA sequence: TGTGCCAGCAGCTTGGCAGGTAGTGGTTCACCCCTCCACTTT.

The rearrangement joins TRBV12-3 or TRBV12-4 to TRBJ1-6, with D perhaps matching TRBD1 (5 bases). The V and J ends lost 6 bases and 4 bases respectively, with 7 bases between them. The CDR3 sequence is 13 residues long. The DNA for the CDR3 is TGTGCCAGCAGGAAGGGGTATAATTCACCCCTCCACTTT. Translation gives CASRKGYNSPLHF.

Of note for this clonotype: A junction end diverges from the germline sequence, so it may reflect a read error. The CDR3 here is CATSDRTGGSEQYF. The CDR3 DNA reads as TGTGCCACTAGTGATCGGACAGGAGGTAGCGAGCAGTACTTC. This chain joins TRBV24-1 and TRBJ2-7; 7 bases match TRBD1. CDR3 size: 14 residues. CDR1 is KGHDR, CDR2 SFDVKD, per germline.